Below, 19 T cell receptor beta chains from the same sample are listed, as sequenced in a study of identical twins. TCRdb called the 5' RACE reads again in MiXCR, with one record for every CDR3 protein. The sample has about 660,000 distinct CDR3 sequences, roughly 8% seen once. Another study also made use of these data, one on yellow fever vaccine responses in identical twins.

The sample taken for sequencing was PBMCs. These receptors all stem from a woman younger than 35 in good health.

The rearrangement uses TRBV27 and TRBJ2-1; 7 bases map to TRBD2. The CDR3 loop spans 14 amino acids. The V segment lost 6 bases and the J segment 12 bases; nucleotides outside the gene matches: 14. Germline V gives CDR1 MNHEY, CDR2 SMNVEV (reference sequence). The CDR3 region has the DNA TGTGCCAGCAGCCCAACCCTTCTAGCGGTGGCGCAGTTCTTC. Its translation is CASSPTLLAVAQFF.

The table lists this clonotype with a few counts. This chain uses TRBV5-1 with TRBJ2-2; 9 positions agree with TRBD1. The CDR3 totals 14 residues. The J segment lost 5 bases and the V segment lost 5 bases, leaving 4 bases of the junction unmatched. CDR1 and CDR2 (germline): SGHRS, YFSETQ. The CDR3, as DNA: TGCGCCAGCAGGATAGACAGGGGGACCGGGGAGCTGTTTTTT. Translation gives CASRIDRGTGELFF.

This rearrangement joins TRBV7-9 to TRBJ2-7; TRBD1 matches 12 bases. From germline, CDR1 is SEHNR and CDR2 FQNEAQ (reference sequence). V trimming: 2 bases; J trimming: 5 bases; junction bases outside the gene matches: 7. This CDR3 comprises 16 residues. DNA for the CDR3: TGTGCCAGCAGCTTATTTTTGGGACAGGGGGCCCACGAGCAGTACTTC. It specifies CASSLFLGQGAHEQYF.

V gene TRBV2 combines with J gene TRBJ2-1; unclear D gene. CDR1 is SNHLY and CDR2 is FYNNEI in the germline V gene. This CDR3 contains 17 residues. Trimming removed 6 bases from V and 0 bases from J, with 18 bases in between. This chain's CDR3 is CASSADLTGSSYNEQFF. The CDR3, as DNA: TGTGCCAGCAGCGCTGACTTGACGGGTAGCTCCTACAATGAGCAGTTCTTC.

This clonotype has more than one count but fewer than ten. V and J are TRBV10-3 and TRBJ2-7; maybe TRBD2 (7 bases). Germline values: CDR1 ENHRY, CDR2 SYGVKD. The V end lost 8 bases, the J end lost 0 bases, and 11 bases lay between the germline ends. This CDR3 is built from 13 residues. The CDR3 bases are TGTGCCATCGGCGGGGGCCTCTCCTACGAGCAGTACTTC. Translated, it gives CAIGGGLSYEQYF.

This clonotype showed up many times. The V and J genes are TRBV4-1 and TRBJ2-2, with D uncertain. V dropped 1 base and J dropped 6 bases, with 9 bases sitting between them. Germline loops: CDR1 MGHRA, CDR2 YSYEKL. The CDR3 length is 14 residues. CDR3 amino acids: CASSQVLMAGELFF. In nucleotides, the CDR3 is TGCGCCAGCAGCCAAGTATTGATGGCCGGGGAGCTGTTTTTT.

The V call is TRBV6-1, the J call TRBJ1-2; 7 bases fit TRBD1. Germline V lookup: CDR1 MNHNS, CDR2 SASEGT. Unmatched junction bases numbered 9, after V lost 4 bases and J lost 4 bases. The CDR3 runs 15 residues. CDR3 coding DNA: TGTGCCAGCAGTGGACAGGGTCCTACGCTCTATGGCTACACCTTC. Encoded protein: CASSGQGPTLYGYTF.

The rearrangement links TRBV5-6 to TRBJ2-3; tentatively, D is TRBD1 or TRBD2 (5 bases each). This CDR3 comprises 16 residues. The V end was cut by 0 bases, the J end by 2 bases, with 13 bases between. Germline V CDR1 and CDR2: SGHDT, YYEEEE. CDR3 coding DNA: TGTGCCAGCAGCTTGGATGGGACGGAAAACACAGATACGCAGTATTTT. This encodes CASSLDGTENTDTQYF.

The genes are TRBV20-1 and TRBJ2-1; D not certain. Per the germline V gene, CDR1 is DFQATT and CDR2 is SNEGSKA (reference sequence). This CDR3 comprises 13 residues. The ends were cut back, 0 bases at V and 7 bases at J, with 10 bases in the middle. CDR3 protein: CSARETQRNEQFF. In nucleotides, the CDR3 is TGCAGTGCTAGAGAGACTCAACGGAATGAGCAGTTCTTC.

This clonotype was recorded at least ten times. The rearrangement uses TRBV4-2 and TRBJ2-5; a weak D match, TRBD1 (5 bases). This CDR3 has 15 residues. Trimming left V 0 bases short and J 5 bases short, with 13 bases between. Germline lookup yields CDR1 LGHNA and CDR2 YNFKEQ. This CDR3 reads CASSQEYRGPETQYF. The CDR3 DNA follows: TGTGCCAGCAGCCAAGAGTATAGGGGCCCCGAGACCCAGTACTTC.

About this clonotype: One end of the junction is discordant with germline, which a read error may explain. The chain carries TRBV7-2 and TRBJ2-2, with TRBD1 matching 8 bases. The CDR3 is 15 amino acids. The germline V gene has CDR1 SGHTA and CDR2 FQGNSA. DNA of the CDR3: TGTGCCAGCAGGGACAGGGTAGCGAACACCGGGGGGCTGTTTTTT. Protein product: CASRDRVANTGGLFF.

This clonotype was detected ten times or more. The J gene is TRBJ2-3, the V gene TRBV29-1, with D possibly TRBD2 on 5 matching bases. V was trimmed by 8 bases and J by 1 base, leaving 13 bases between them. In germline, CDR1 is SQVTM, CDR2 ANQGSEA. This CDR3 comprises 13 residues. The CDR3 loop reads CSPWEPRTDTQYF. The CDR3 DNA reads as TGCAGCCCCTGGGAGCCGCGCACAGATACGCAGTATTTT.

This clonotype was seen a few times. The rearrangement joins TRBV5-1 to TRBJ2-7, with 10 bases that match TRBD2. Unmatched junction bases numbered 8, after V lost 4 bases and J lost 7 bases. The CDR3 length is 14 residues. From germline, CDR1 is SGHRS and CDR2 YFSETQ. CDR3 DNA sequence: TGCGCCAGCAGCGCGACAGCGGGGGGGCGGGAGCAGTACTTC. This translates into CASSATAGGREQYF.

The chain has TRBV29-1 and TRBJ2-1; TRBD2 might be the D (6 bases). Per the germline V gene, CDR1 is SQVTM and CDR2 is ANQGSEA. This CDR3 is 15 amino acids long. The V end was cut by 3 bases, the J end by 5 bases, with 17 bases between. CDR3 sequence (DNA): TGCAGCGTTGATTCGCGCCTAGCGCAGCACAATGAGCAGTTCTTC. Encoded protein: CSVDSRLAQHNEQFF.

This clonotype has a handful of counts. This chain connects TRBV25-1 to TRBJ2-5, with D unclear. The CDR3 has 16 amino acids. Germline values: CDR1 MGHDK, CDR2 SYGVNS. Trimming pared 1 base from V and 5 bases from J, leaving 17 bases between. The CDR3 protein is CASSESWAPLGETQYF. Here the CDR3 DNA reads TGTGCCAGCAGTGAATCGTGGGCTCCCCTAGGGGAGACCCAGTACTTC. The whole variable domain, remainder taken from reference TRBV25-1 and TRBJ2-5, is EADIYQTPRYLVIGTGKKITLECSQTMGHDKMYWYQQDPGMELHLIHYSYGVNSTEKGDLSSESTVSRIRTEHFPLTLESARPSHTSQYLCASSESWAPLGETQYFGPGTRLLVL.

At least ten counts were recorded for this clonotype. The J gene is TRBJ1-1, the V gene TRBV4-3; D not resolved. The CDR3 extends over 16 amino acids. Germline-derived CDR1 and CDR2 are LGHNA and YSLEER. V was clipped by 0 bases and J by 6 bases, with 17 bases between them. The CDR3 reads CASSQDRKGFGAEAFF. DNA for the CDR3: TGCGCCAGCAGCCAAGATAGGAAAGGATTCGGGGCTGAAGCTTTCTTT.

A few counts support this clonotype. The rearrangement links TRBV29-1 to TRBJ1-1; TRBD1 might be the D (5 bases). V gave up 7 bases and J gave up 2 bases, with 14 bases separating them. This CDR3 region has 13 residues. Germline CDR1 reads SQVTM; CDR2 reads ANQGSEA. As DNA, the CDR3 is TGCAGCGCCCGCAGGGCGCTCAACACTGAAGCTTTCTTT. This translates into CSARRALNTEAFF.

V usage is TRBV7-2 and J usage is TRBJ2-1; 10 bases match TRBD2. The CDR3 spans 16 residues. Looked up from germline, CDR1 is SGHTA and CDR2 is FQGNSA. With 4 bases clipped from V and 4 bases from J, the junction kept 7 bases outside the gene matches. Written as DNA, the CDR3 is TGTGCCAGCAGCTCCCTAGCGGGAGCAGGTTACAATGAGCAGTTCTTC. Residues: CASSSLAGAGYNEQFF. Full variable domain (remainder filled in from reference TRBV7-2 and TRBJ2-1): GAGVSQSPSNKVTEKGKDVELRCDPISGHTALYWYRQSLGQGLEFLIYFQGNSAPDKSGLPSDRFSAERTGGSVSTLTIQRTQQEDSAVYLCASSSLAGAGYNEQFFGPGTRLTVL.

V and J are TRBV15 and TRBJ1-5; TRBD1 aligns across 8 bases. Germline loops: CDR1 LNHNV, CDR2 YYDKDF (reference sequence). J was trimmed by 2 bases and V by 6 bases; bases with no gene match: 6. The CDR3 sequence is 15 residues long. The CDR3 protein is CATSGTGSGNQPQHF. In DNA form, the CDR3 reads TGTGCCACCAGTGGGACAGGCTCGGGCAATCAGCCCCAGCATTTT. Complete variable domain (other parts from reference TRBV15 and TRBJ1-5): DAMVIQNPRYQVTQFGKPVTLSCSQTLNHNVMYWYQQKSSQAPKLLFHYYDKDFNNEADTPDNFQSRRPNTSFCFLDIRSPGLGDTAMYLCATSGTGSGNQPQHFGDGTRLSIL.